This is a list of T cell receptor beta chains from one sample in a study of cytomegalovirus exposure and HLA in healthy donors. Profiled with immunoSEQ multiplex PCR; TCRdb holds only in-frame clones, not every one. The sample holds approximately 120,000 clones, 70% to 80% seen once. Source material: PBMCs. The receptors derive from a woman between 45 and 65 years old in good health and CMV-seropositive. Both conserved end residues are part of each CDR3.

J gene | CDR3 length | V gene | CDR3 protein
TRBJ1-4 | 13 | TRBV30 | CAWSFRGSEKLFF
TRBJ1-1 | 11 | TRBV6-5 | CASSGGQKAFF
TRBJ2-3 | 11 | TRBV2 | CAIAGTDTQYF
TRBJ1-2 | 12 | TRBV10-1 | CASSAVDYGYTF
TRBJ1-5 | 13 | TRBV2 | CASRGTGGSPQHF
TRBJ2-1 | 15 | TRBV11-2 | CASSSHGGSYNEQFF
TRBJ1-1 | 15 | TRBV29-1 | CSVEVQGLENTEAFF
TRBJ2-7 | 15 | TRBV5-1 | CASSSPSSGTYEQYF
TRBJ2-7 | 15 | TRBV7-9 | CASSLSPSASYEQYF
TRBJ2-3 | 19 | TRBV11-2 | CASRPAGTSGRRRADTQYF
TRBJ1-2 | 15 | TRBV5-6 | CASSFREGAIYGYTF
TRBJ2-7 | 16 | TRBV5-1 | CASSLVTGEANDEQYF
TRBJ2-3 | 15 | TRBV6-5 | CASSWGSGGADTQYF
TRBJ1-1 | 14 | TRBV29-1 | CSVRTGDRGTEAFF
TRBJ1-4 | 17 | TRBV2 | CASSGGGEAGTNEKLFF
TRBJ2-3 | 15 | TRBV19 | CASSMGGTSTDTQYF
TRBJ2-3 | 14 | TRBV18 | CASSPARRADTQYF
TRBJ1-1 | 13 | TRBV6-5 | CASKAGSHTEAFF
TRBJ2-1 | 18 | TRBV4-2 | CASSQEPRTSGRRGEQFF
TRBJ1-5 | 13 | TRBV30 | CAWSQGPVQPQHF
TRBJ2-7 | 15 | TRBV2 | CASHDDDRASYEQYF
TRBJ1-2 | 16 | TRBV28 | CASTQVGQGASFGYTF
TRBJ1-1 | 14 | TRBV6-5 | CASSYAYQNTEAFF
TRBJ2-5 | 16 | TRBV27 | CASSWGTGGAYETQYF
TRBJ2-2 | 15 | TRBV25-1 | CASRALPGSTGELFF
TRBJ2-5 | 16 | TRBV5-4 | CASSIGLAGASETQYF
TRBJ1-6 | 16 | TRBV27 | CASSLGGGAWNSPLHF
TRBJ2-1 | 15 | TRBV25-1 | CASSPNLGGGNEQFF
TRBJ1-1 | 13 | TRBV5-1 | CASSLDSLTEAFF
TRBJ1-2 | 16 | TRBV18 | CASSRQIDREGYGYTF
TRBJ2-1 | 12 | TRBV7-3 | CASSLGQDEQFF
TRBJ1-1 | 15 | TRBV9 | CASSDRQGLNTEAFF
TRBJ2-7 | 14 | TRBV6-5 | CASSSGTGTYEQYF
TRBJ2-2 | 15 | TRBV7-3 | CASSLGPPVAGELFF
TRBJ2-3 | 13 | TRBV2 | CADSGVNTDTQYF
TRBJ1-1 | 16 | TRBV10-1 | CASSDDRGGWNTEAFF
TRBJ2-6 | 19 | TRBV7-6 | CASSLAQGAVESGANVLTF
TRBJ1-2 | 16 | TRBV7-9 | CASSLDTGRIWYGYTF
TRBJ2-3 | 14 | TRBV18 | CASSPRGEADTQYF
TRBJ1-5 | 14 | TRBV5-1 | CASSLGGSNQPQHF
TRBJ2-3 | 12 | TRBV29-1 | CSVVISADTQYF
TRBJ2-7 | 15 | TRBV4-3 | CASSQPGQGPDEQYF
TRBJ2-3 | 11 | TRBV6-1 | CASSEGRTQYF
TRBJ2-4 | 17 | TRBV4-3 | CASSQDASPRGKNIQYF
TRBJ1-3 | 17 | TRBV5-1 | CASSVGTGHISGNTIYF
TRBJ1-1 | 16 | TRBV18 | CASSIQSQGDGTEAFF
- | 16 | TRBV4-3 | CASSQEHQQGSYEQYF
TRBJ2-4 | 21 | TRBV9 | CASSEGLAGAQIGSGFGIQYF
TRBJ1-3 | 16 | TRBV11-2 | CASSPRGGYSGNTIYF
TRBJ2-7 | 14 | TRBV4-3 | CASSQGTGPYEQYF
TRBJ1-5 | 15 | TRBV27 | CASSFGGLSNQPQHF
TRBJ2-1 | 14 | TRBV25-1 | CASSDSLAVHEQFF
TRBJ2-3 | 13 | TRBV29-1 | CSGRGGSTDTQYF
TRBJ2-1 | 15 | TRBV19 | CASSQGGGPGNEQFF
TRBJ2-5 | 16 | TRBV5-4 | CASSADRGRYQETQYF
TRBJ2-5 | 13 | TRBV7-2 | CASSLAPRETQYF
TRBJ1-2 | 12 | TRBV6-5 | CASSGRGSGYTF